Below, 24 T cell receptor beta chains from the same sample are listed, as sequenced in a study of immune cell composition in non-small cell lung cancer. Assay: immunoSEQ multiplex PCR; the TCRdb copy retains only in-frame clones and omits some. The table shows thousands of clones, with under 80% occurring only once. Sequencing was performed on lung tumor tissue. The receptors here all came from a human donor with non-small cell lung cancer.

This clone was found a few times. The chain joins TRBV7-8 to TRBJ2-3; TRBD1 matches 7 bases. There are 17 residues in the CDR3. Germline V CDR1 and CDR2: SGHVS, FQNEAQ. With V trimmed by 5 bases and J by 0 bases, 11 bases remained unmatched. CDR3 sequence: CASSPREQGFSTDTQYF. The CDR3 DNA sequence: TGTGCCAGCAGCCCGAGGGAACAGGGGTTTAGCACAGATACGCAGTATTTT.

The rearrangement joins TRBV6-5 to TRBJ2-7; D not certain. Germline CDR1 and CDR2: MNHEY and SVGAGI. CDR3 size: 13 residues. The V end lost 2 bases, the J end lost 2 bases, and 7 bases lay between the germline ends. The CDR3 sequence is CASSYATTYEQYF. CDR3 nucleotides: TGTGCCAGCAGTTACGCGACCACCTACGAGCAGTACTTC.

This clone showed up just once. The V call is TRBV29-1, the J call TRBJ2-1; D remains unclear. Germline V gene sequence: CDR1 SQVTM, CDR2 ANQGSEA. V shed 8 bases and J shed 0 bases, with 11 bases lying between them. The CDR3 extends over 13 amino acids. The CDR3 DNA reads TGCAGCACAACCGGGCCCTCCTACAATGAGCAGTTCTTC. Residues: CSTTGPSYNEQFF.

This rearrangement joins TRBV27 to TRBJ1-1; tentatively, D is TRBD1 (5 bases). Germline CDR1 reads MNHEY; CDR2 reads SMNVEV (reference sequence). The CDR3 runs 14 residues. V was trimmed by 6 bases and J by 4 bases, leaving 15 bases between them. CDR3 in amino acids: CASRLTGSVTEAFF. CDR3 DNA sequence: TGTGCCAGCAGGCTTACAGGTTCGGTCACTGAAGCTTTCTTT.

The chain links TRBV5-1 to TRBJ1-5; D ambiguous. Deletions cut 2 bases from V and 14 bases from J, with 11 bases between. Germline-derived CDR1 and CDR2 are SGHRS and YFSETQ. The CDR3 loop spans 11 amino acids. CDR3 coding DNA: TGCGCCAGCAGCTTTAGACGGACTAAGCATTTT. Translated: CASSFRRTKHF.

This clone was detected only a few times. The V and J genes are TRBV6-6 and TRBJ2-7, with D unresolved. The CDR3 extends over 15 amino acids. V was trimmed by 0 bases and J by 6 bases, leaving 15 bases between them. Germline values: CDR1 MNHNY, CDR2 SVGAGI (reference sequence). CDR3 sequence: CASSYSSDVLGEQYF. The CDR3 nucleotides are TGTGCCAGCAGTTACTCATCGGATGTCCTGGGCGAGCAGTACTTC.

The rearrangement links TRBV5-1 to TRBJ2-1, with 8 nucleotides matching TRBD2. Germline trimming cut 0 bases from V and 5 bases from J; bases unmatched to any gene: 4. Looked up from germline, CDR1 is SGHRS and CDR2 is YFSETQ. This CDR3 region has 15 residues. DNA for the CDR3: TGCGCCAGCAGCTTGGTAGCGGGACCGAACAATGAGCAGTTCTTC. It encodes CASSLVAGPNNEQFF.

This chain uses TRBV6-1 with TRBJ2-5, with 7 bases aligning to TRBD1. J gave up 2 bases and V 4 bases, and 13 bases lay outside the gene matches. CDR1 and CDR2 from the germline V gene are MNHNS and SASEGT. CDR3 size: 17 residues. CDR3 DNA sequence: TGTGCCAGCAGTGGAGGAACCGGGACAGTACTTCAAGAGACCCAGTACTTC. Translating it yields CASSGGTGTVLQETQYF.

This chain connects TRBV19 to TRBJ2-5, with 8 nucleotides matching TRBD2. Germline lookup yields CDR1 LNHDA and CDR2 SQIVND (reference sequence). CDR3 length: 13 residues. V lost 5 bases to trimming and J lost 5 bases; unmatched junction nucleotides: 4. The DNA of the CDR3 is TGTGCCAGTAGTCTAGCGGGCCGGGAGACCCAGTACTTC. This gives the protein CASSLAGRETQYF.

The chain uses TRBV6-6 and TRBJ2-5; D is unclear. The CDR3 loop spans 15 amino acids. Trimming took off 5 bases at V and 5 bases at J, with 18 bases between the two ends. CDR1 is MNHNY, CDR2 SVGAGI, per germline (reference sequence). The CDR3 reads CASSLGQVTSETQYF. CDR3 in DNA: TGTGCCAGCAGTCTCGGCCAGGTCACGTCGGAGACCCAGTACTTC.

The chain is built from TRBV18 and TRBJ2-7; 7 positions agree with TRBD2. The J segment lost 6 bases and the V segment lost 4 bases, leaving 6 bases of the junction unmatched. There are 13 residues in the CDR3. Per the germline V gene, CDR1 is KGHSH and CDR2 is LQKENI. The CDR3 DNA follows: TGTGCCAGCTCACAACAAGGGGAGGGCGAGCAGTACTTC. The encoded protein is CASSQQGEGEQYF. Using reference TRBV18 and TRBJ2-7 for the parts outside the CDR3, the full variable domain is NAGVMQNPRHLVRRRGQEARLRCSPMKGHSHVYWYRQLPEEGLKFMVYLQKENIIDESGMPKERFSAEFPKEGPSILRIQQVVRGDSAAYFCASSQQGEGEQYFGPGTRLTVT.

The chain combines TRBV6-6 with TRBJ2-7; 11 bases are shared with TRBD1. The germline V gene encodes CDR1 MNHNY and CDR2 SVGAGI (reference sequence). The CDR3 is made up of 15 amino acids. J lost 3 bases, V lost 6 bases, and 7 bases had no gene match. The CDR3 DNA reads as TGTGCCAGCAGCCCCGGGACAGGGGGATACTACGAGCAGTACTTC. It encodes CASSPGTGGYYEQYF.

This clone was seen more than once but under ten times. The V call is TRBV19, the J call TRBJ1-3; D gene unclear. V gave up 7 bases and J gave up 4 bases, with 8 bases separating them. There are 12 residues in the CDR3. The V gene's germline CDR1 is LNHDA and CDR2 SQIVND (reference sequence). The CDR3 sequence is CASTEGGNTIYF. The CDR3 DNA reads as TGTGCCAGTACGGAGGGAGGAAACACCATATATTTT.

This clone was counted only a few times. The rearrangement uses TRBV12-2 and TRBJ2-1; TRBD2 is the table's D call, not checked against the DNA. TRBV12-2 is a known pseudogene. The CDR3 loop spans 18 amino acids. CDR3 nucleotide sequence: TGTGCAAGTCGCCCACGTAGCGGGAGGGCGCCCCCAAACAATGAGCAGTTCTTC. Translation: CASRPRSGRAPPNNEQFF.

The J gene is TRBJ2-5, the V gene TRBV5-8; possible D gene TRBD1, 6 bases. Germline CDR1 is SGHTS and CDR2 is YDEGEE. V lost 3 bases to trimming and J lost 5 bases, with 17 bases between them. The CDR3 runs to 15 residues. The CDR3 region is CASSSRQSGVETQYF. CDR3 bases: TGTGCCAGCAGCTCTAGGCAATCAGGGGTGGAGACCCAGTACTTC.

V gene TRBV21-1 combines with J gene TRBJ1-1. TRBV21-1 represents a pseudogene. The CDR3 contains 14 residues. CDR3 residues: CASSKRWGSTEAFF. The CDR3 DNA reads TGTGCCAGCAGCAAGCGCTGGGGGAGCACTGAAGCTTTCTTT.

The chain combines TRBV5-5 with TRBJ2-5; D unresolved. CDR1 and CDR2 (germline): SGHKS, YYEKEE (reference sequence). CDR3 length: 17 amino acids. The ends were cut back, 3 bases at V and 0 bases at J, with 18 bases in the middle. CDR3 in DNA: TGTGCCAGCAGCTCAAGGCGCAATTTGGGGAACCAAGAGACCCAGTACTTC. Translation gives CASSSRRNLGNQETQYF.

The chain recombines TRBV5-1 with TRBJ2-7; possibly TRBD2 for D (6 bases). Germline V gives CDR1 SGHRS, CDR2 YFSETQ. Trimming took off 0 bases at V and 2 bases at J, with 15 bases between the two ends. CDR3 size: 16 residues. The CDR3 spells CASSLVGSGVPYEQYF. DNA for the CDR3: TGCGCCAGCAGCTTGGTCGGGTCGGGAGTCCCCTACGAGCAGTACTTC.

J is TRBJ2-1 and V is TRBV29-1; TRBD2 matches at 13 bases. In germline, CDR1 is SQVTM, CDR2 ANQGSEA. J was trimmed by 6 bases and V by 4 bases; bases with no gene match: 12. There are 17 residues in the CDR3. As DNA, the CDR3 is TGCAGCGTTGTTGGACTAGCGGGAGTCGCGGTCTTCAATGAGCAGTTCTTC. As protein: CSVVGLAGVAVFNEQFF.

The V call is TRBV19, the J call TRBJ2-5, with D possibly matching TRBD2 (6 bases). Germline lookup yields CDR1 LNHDA and CDR2 SQIVND (reference sequence). Trimming shortened V by 5 bases and J by 1 base, and 8 bases separated the two germline ends. The CDR3 runs 13 residues. CDR3 in amino acids: CASSRRGQETQYF. The CDR3 nucleotides are TGTGCCAGTAGTCGGAGGGGCCAAGAGACCCAGTACTTC.

The V gene is TRBV5-4, the J gene TRBJ2-2, with D hard to call. In germline, CDR1 is SGHNT, CDR2 YYREEE (reference sequence). V was trimmed by 4 bases and J by 0 bases, leaving 1 base between them. The CDR3 has 12 amino acids. The CDR3: CASSPNTGELFF. The CDR3 bases are TGTGCCAGCAGCCCGAACACCGGGGAGCTGTTTTTT.

The chain couples TRBV10-2 to TRBJ1-3; D gene ambiguous. Germline CDR1 reads WSHSY; CDR2 reads SAAADI. The V end was cut by 3 bases, the J end by 0 bases, with 3 bases between. CDR3 length: 13 residues. CDR3 nucleotide sequence: TGCGCCAGCAGTGAAACCTCTGGAAACACCATATATTTT. It codes for CASSETSGNTIYF.

This chain uses TRBV7-3 with TRBJ2-1; no clear D. V shed 5 bases and J shed 6 bases, with 17 bases lying between them. CDR1 is SGHTA, CDR2 FQGTGA, per germline. The CDR3 sequence is 15 residues long. CDR3 DNA sequence: TGTGCCAGCAGCCATGGGGTCGCTGCTATCAATGAGCAGTTCTTC. It codes for CASSHGVAAINEQFF.

The chain joins TRBV5-6 to TRBJ1-1, with D perhaps matching TRBD1 (5 bases). Trimming stripped 2 bases from V and 6 bases from J, with 14 bases between. This CDR3 region has 14 residues. The germline CDR1 and CDR2 sequences are SGHDT and YYEEEE. The CDR3 DNA follows: TGTGCCAGCAGCTTCCCAACAGGCGCGTCTGAAGCTTTCTTT. Encoded protein: CASSFPTGASEAFF.